Detailed here is one TCR beta chain. These data are taken from a study of cytomegalovirus exposure and HLA in healthy donors. In the PCR, 60 Vbeta and 13 Jbeta primers were used. Using immunoSEQ multiplex PCR, the repertoire was profiled, and TCRdb retains in-frame clones only, with some absent. The sample holds 90,000 to 110,000 clones, under 85% seen once. The V end lost 4 bases, the J end lost 5 bases, and 12 bases lay between the germline ends. The CDR3 sequence is 13 residues long. Germline assignment: CDR1 SGHNT and CDR2 YYREEE (reference sequence). The source material was PBMCs. The sequence came from a man between 18 and 29 years old in good health and CMV-seronegative. This sequence joins TRBV5-4 and TRBJ2-5; D is unclear. The chain's CDR3 is CASSQSTRETQYF. As DNA, the CDR3 is TGTGCCAGCAGCCAGTCAACGCGGGAGACCCAGTACTTC.